The 9 T cell receptor beta chains presented below share a single source sample, sequenced in a study of blood T cell repertoires in COVID-19. The repertoire was sequenced with immunoSEQ multiplex PCR; TCRdb's copy has only in-frame clones and lacks some. Among about 190,000 clones listed, roughly 86% were seen once. What was sequenced was peripheral blood. These receptors were taken from a middle-aged man with active or convalescent COVID-19.

The table lists this clone with a few counts. The V gene is TRBV10-2, the J gene TRBJ1-5; D ambiguous. CDR1 is WSHSY and CDR2 is SAAADI in the germline V gene. The CDR3 runs to 14 residues. V was cut by 0 bases and J by 0 bases, with 3 bases left in between. Here the CDR3 DNA reads TGCGCCAGCAGTGAGTCATATAGCAATCAGCCCCAGCATTTT. Protein sequence: CASSESYSNQPQHF.

This sequence joins TRBV12-3 or TRBV12-4 and TRBJ1-5; 8 bases match TRBD1. The CDR3 consists of 13 residues. The ends lost 6 bases at V and 6 bases at J; junction bases unmatched: 4. This CDR3 is CASRQTGAQPQHF. The CDR3 DNA is TGTGCCAGCAGACAGACAGGGGCTCAGCCCCAGCATTTT.

The genes are TRBV18 and TRBJ1-1, with 9 bases fitting TRBD1. The CDR3 spans 17 residues. Trimming took 5 bases from V and 0 from J; bases not matched to a gene: 10. Germline CDR1 and CDR2: KGHSH and LQKENI. The CDR3 bases are TGTGCCAGCTCAAACATAGCCGGGACAGGGCTGAACACTGAAGCTTTCTTT. The encoded protein is CASSNIAGTGLNTEAFF. Full variable domain (remainder filled in from reference TRBV18 and TRBJ1-1): NAGVMQNPRHLVRRRGQEARLRCSPMKGHSHVYWYRQLPEEGLKFMVYLQKENIIDESGMPKERFSAEFPKEGPSILRIQQVVRGDSAAYFCASSNIAGTGLNTEAFFGQGTRLTVV.

Only one count was recorded for this clone. This chain links TRBV2 with TRBJ2-3; a weak D match, TRBD2 (5 bases). The germline V and J ends were trimmed by 11 bases and 2 bases, with 17 bases remaining between them. The CDR3 consists of 14 residues. Germline V gene data show CDR1 as SNHLY and CDR2 as FYNNEI. CDR3 sequence: CASQRERSTDTQYF. The CDR3 DNA reads TGTGCCTCTCAAAGGGAGCGGTCCACAGATACGCAGTATTTT.

This clone showed up just a few times. The rearrangement links TRBV6-5 to TRBJ2-2, with 7 bases fitting TRBD1. V lost 5 bases and J lost 3; bases outside the gene matches: 3. Per the germline V gene, CDR1 is MNHEY and CDR2 is SVGAGI. This CDR3 region has 14 residues. This chain's CDR3 is CASSTGTDTGELFF. CDR3 nucleotide sequence: TGTGCCAGCAGTACCGGGACAGACACCGGGGAGCTGTTTTTT.

The chain combines TRBV7-2 with TRBJ2-2; 12 positions agree with TRBD2. CDR1 and CDR2 from the germline V gene are SGHTA and FQGNSA. J gave up 5 bases and V 3 bases, and 4 bases lay outside the gene matches. The CDR3 is 16 amino acids. The DNA of the CDR3 is TGTGCCAGCAGCTTCGGACTAGCGGGGCCTACCGGGGAGCTGTTTTTT. Encoded protein: CASSFGLAGPTGELFF.

This clone was seen more than once but under ten times. The chain employs TRBV7-8 and TRBJ1-1; 8 bases line up with TRBD1. V was pared by 5 bases and J by 5 bases, with 13 bases of the junction left unmatched. Germline loops: CDR1 SGHVS, CDR2 FQNEAQ. CDR3 length equals 16 residues. This chain's CDR3 is CASSPRAGQGGTEAFF. The CDR3 DNA follows: TGTGCCAGCAGCCCCAGGGCCGGACAGGGTGGGACTGAAGCTTTCTTT.

This clone occurred once. This chain links TRBV7-8 with TRBJ2-7; no firm D call. The V gene lost 5 bases and the J gene lost 3 bases, with 8 bases spanning the gap. The CDR3 contains 12 residues. Germline values: CDR1 SGHVS, CDR2 FQNEAQ. The CDR3 nucleotides read TGTGCCAGCAGCCTATCTCTCTACGAGCAGTACTTC. Amino acids: CASSLSLYEQYF.

The rearrangement joins TRBV6-5 to TRBJ1-5; no clear D. Germline V gives CDR1 MNHEY, CDR2 SVGAGI. Trimming took off 7 bases at V and 1 base at J, with 5 bases between the two ends. The CDR3 is 12 amino acids. The CDR3: CASTESNQPQHF. The DNA for the CDR3 is TGTGCCAGCACCGAGAGCAATCAGCCCCAGCATTTT.